This TCR beta chain came from a study of T cell responses to AZD1222 COVID-19 vaccine. Study-wide points: Close to half of all spike-specific TCRs reportedly target regions of the variants that are unmutated. Samples come after the peak T cell response, not at day 14.

Clones were sequenced by immunoSEQ multiplex PCR, and TCRdb holds only the in-frame ones, with some missing. The sample consists of more than 85,000 clones, around 90% of them appearing once. This CDR3 has 14 amino acids. Germline V lookup: CDR1 LGHDT, CDR2 YNNKEL (reference sequence). V lost 1 base to trimming and J lost 4 bases, with 10 bases between them. With regard to this clone: Its antigen is not known.

The sequence came from an adult in good health. The rearrangement uses TRBV3-1 (or the pseudogene TRBV3-2) and TRBJ1-2; D gene uncertain. This specimen consisted of peripheral blood, obtained on day 0 of AZD1222 vaccination. The CDR3 loop reads CASSQVPGSYGYTF. The CDR3 DNA is TGTGCCAGCAGCCAAGTACCGGGTTCCTATGGCTACACCTTC.